This TCR beta chain was captured by sequencing in a study of cytomegalovirus exposure and HLA in healthy donors. Study conclusions and caveats: The authors excluded some V segments, including TRBV6-2 and TRBV6-3, as indistinguishable. According to a later analysis, donors in an Asian-associated ancestry cluster reportedly had fewer N-insertions than the roughly 670-donor mean. With later analysis, a missense DCLRE1C variant became linked to TCR beta V- and J-gene trimming.

A multiplex PCR was run with 60 Vbeta primers and 13 Jbeta primers. Assay: immunoSEQ multiplex PCR; the TCRdb copy retains only in-frame clones and omits some. The table gives about 110,000 clones; the top ten clones make up about 0.59% of it. With 7 bases removed from V and 0 bases from J, the gap between germline ends came to 4 bases. The CDR3 runs 13 residues. The germline V gene has CDR1 LNHDA and CDR2 SQIVND (reference sequence). Remarks on this clone: As yet, its antigen is unknown.

V and J are TRBV19 and TRBJ2-6; D remains ambiguous. The sequence derives from a man aged 45-60 years in good health and CMV-seronegative. Source material: PBMCs. The DNA for the CDR3 is TGTGCCAGTAAAGCCTCTGGGGCCAACGTCCTGACTTTC. Translated, it gives CASKASGANVLTF.